The next 5 T cell receptor beta chains were all read from a single sample in a study of chemoradiotherapy in HPV16-positive cancers. TCRdb keeps only in-frame clones here, not all; method: immunoSEQ multiplex PCR. The profile covers approximately 27,000 clones, with roughly 80% appearing a single time and around 5.1% taken by the ten largest. The sequencing here drew on blood, taken from a patient who underwent chemoradiotherapy. Receptor source: a human donor with HPV-associated anogenital cancer.

The chain carries TRBV19 and TRBJ1-5, with a tentative D call TRBD1 (5 bases). V shed 3 bases and J shed 7 bases, with 10 bases lying between them. The germline V gene has CDR1 LNHDA and CDR2 SQIVND (reference sequence). The CDR3 contains 13 residues. The CDR3 reads CASSISREQPQHF. In DNA form, the CDR3 reads TGTGCCAGTAGTATCTCCAGGGAACAGCCCCAGCATTTT.

V is TRBV7-8 and J is TRBJ1-1; TRBD1 agrees at 7 bases. Germline CDR1 is SGHVS and CDR2 is FQNEAQ. The length of the CDR3 is 16 residues. The junction had 9 bases not matched to a gene; V was cut back by 5 bases and J by 0 bases. The CDR3 sequence: CASSAWDSPMNTEAFF. CDR3 nucleotides: TGTGCCAGCAGCGCCTGGGACAGTCCTATGAACACTGAAGCTTTCTTT.

V usage is TRBV5-4 and J usage is TRBJ1-4; 7 positions agree with TRBD1. Germline loops: CDR1 SGHNT, CDR2 YYREEE (reference sequence). With 4 bases clipped from V and 5 bases from J, the junction kept 5 bases outside the gene matches. The CDR3 is made up of 14 amino acids. The CDR3 here is CASSKTGTNEKLFF. CDR3 DNA: TGTGCCAGCAGCAAGACAGGGACAAATGAAAAACTGTTTTTT.

This clone was counted only a few times. The rearrangement uses TRBV5-1 and TRBJ1-4; D is possibly TRBD1 (6 bases). The germline CDR1 and CDR2 sequences are SGHRS and YFSETQ. Trimming stripped 4 bases from V and 8 bases from J, with 15 bases between. This CDR3 comprises 14 residues. CDR3 residues: CASSLMEGGEKLFF. CDR3 DNA sequence: TGCGCCAGCAGCCTGATGGAGGGGGGAGAAAAACTGTTTTTT.

This chain joins TRBV5-1 and TRBJ1-3; D gene uncertain. Germline V gene lookup returns CDR1 SGHRS and CDR2 YFSETQ. The CDR3 extends over 15 amino acids. V was pared by 2 bases and J by 0 bases, with 9 bases between. CDR3 in amino acids: CASSFDVSSGNTIYF. CDR3 nucleotide sequence: TGCGCCAGCAGCTTCGACGTAAGCTCTGGAAACACCATATATTTT.